The 9 T cell receptor beta chains below were found in one sample sequenced in a study of early T cells in non-severe SARS-CoV-2 infection. TCRdb recomputed calls from the 5' RACE reads with MiXCR, one row per CDR3 protein. Altogether about 64,000 distinct CDR3 sequences are present, 15% to 20% being singletons, with the ten largest covering about 8.4%. Specimen: whole blood, collected at baseline. The receptors come from an adult who was a healthcare worker with PCR-confirmed SARS-CoV-2 infection or an uninfected control (not recorded which).

This clonotype was observed a few times. DNA for the CDR3: TGTGCCAGCAGCTTAGACGGTCTGAGCGAAAACATTCAGTACTTC. This codes for CASSLDGLSENIQYF. V usage is TRBV11-2 and J usage is TRBJ2-4; no firm D call. V was cut by 0 bases and J by 5 bases, with 11 bases left in between. The germline gives CDR1 SGHAT, CDR2 FQNNGV. The CDR3 consists of 15 residues.

The V and J genes are TRBV19 and TRBJ1-5; D unresolved. Trimming cost V 5 bases and J 4 bases, with 9 bases left between them. This CDR3 region has 13 residues. CDR1 is LNHDA and CDR2 is SQIVND in the germline V gene (reference sequence). The CDR3 DNA sequence: TGTGCCAGTAGTTCTTGGGGAAATCAGCCCCAGCATTTT. Protein sequence: CASSSWGNQPQHF. Full variable domain (missing parts from reference TRBV19 and TRBJ1-5): DGGITQSPKYLFRKEGQNVTLSCEQNLNHDAMYWYRQDPGQGLRLIYYSQIVNDFQKGDIAEGYSVSREKKESFPLTVTSAQKNPTAFYLCASSSWGNQPQHFGDGTRLSIL.

The chain joins TRBV15 to TRBJ1-5, with 10 bases aligning to TRBD1. The CDR3 sequence is 18 residues long. Looked up from germline, CDR1 is LNHNV and CDR2 is YYDKDF (reference sequence). The V and J ends lost 1 base and 0 bases, in that order; junction bases with no gene match: 6. The CDR3 bases are TGTGCCACCAGCAGAGGGCCGACAGGGGGCCTTAGCAATCAGCCCCAGCATTTT. Amino acids: CATSRGPTGGLSNQPQHF.

This clonotype was recorded many times. The CDR3 loop is CASSVPNTGELFF. Written as DNA, the CDR3 is TGTGCCAGCAGCGTACCGAACACCGGGGAGCTGTTTTTT. This chain links TRBV9 with TRBJ2-2; D gene ambiguous. The V gene's germline CDR1 is SGDLS and CDR2 YYNGEE. Trimming removed 1 base at V and 0 bases at J, with 1 base between. CDR3 length equals 13 residues.

As regards this clonotype: This may stem from a read error, because a much larger clone lies one nucleotide away. The chain has TRBV7-9 and TRBJ1-2; D is undetermined. The CDR3 runs 11 residues. The V and J ends lost 1 base and 6 bases respectively, with 3 bases between them. Germline V CDR1 and CDR2: SEHNR, FQNEAQ (reference sequence). The CDR3 DNA is TGTGCCAGCAGCTTAGGGGATGGCTACACCTTC. This translates into CASSLGDGYTF.

This clonotype was counted a few times. The rearrangement links TRBV25-1 to TRBJ2-6; 9 bases match TRBD1. In germline, CDR1 is MGHDK, CDR2 SYGVNS. Trimming took 5 bases from V and 0 from J; bases not matched to a gene: 8. The CDR3 contains 18 residues. CDR3 bases: TGTGCCAGCAGTCTTGGGGGACAGGGACTCTCTGGGGCCAACGTCCTGACTTTC. Protein: CASSLGGQGLSGANVLTF.

J is TRBJ2-7 and V is TRBV9; perhaps TRBD2 as D (6 bases). Germline CDR1 and CDR2: SGDLS and YYNGEE. Trimming shortened V by 0 bases and J by 4 bases, and 14 bases separated the two germline ends. The CDR3 is 15 residues long. The CDR3 region has the DNA TGTGCCAGCAGCGTAGGCGGGTGTGGGACTTACGAGCAGTACTTC. Its translation is CASSVGGCGTYEQYF.

The chain joins TRBV14 to TRBJ2-3, with 9 nucleotides matching TRBD2. V dropped 6 bases and J dropped 2; count of bases not matched to a gene: 6. The CDR3 spans 15 residues. Germline V gene sequence: CDR1 SGHDN, CDR2 FVKESK. The CDR3 DNA reads TGTGCCAGCAGACTGACTAGCGGAACCACAGATACGCAGTATTTT. Translating gives CASRLTSGTTDTQYF.

A few counts support this clonotype. This chain connects TRBV6-2 or TRBV6-3 to TRBJ1-1, with 9 bases identical to TRBD1. The germline V gene encodes CDR1 MNHEY and CDR2 SVGEGT. The CDR3 totals 16 residues. V shed 8 bases and J 4 bases; nucleotides not matched to a gene: 14. The CDR3 DNA follows: TGTGCCAGCCACGGGACAGGGTCGCTTTGGGGCACTGAAGCTTTCTTT. Its protein product is CASHGTGSLWGTEAFF.